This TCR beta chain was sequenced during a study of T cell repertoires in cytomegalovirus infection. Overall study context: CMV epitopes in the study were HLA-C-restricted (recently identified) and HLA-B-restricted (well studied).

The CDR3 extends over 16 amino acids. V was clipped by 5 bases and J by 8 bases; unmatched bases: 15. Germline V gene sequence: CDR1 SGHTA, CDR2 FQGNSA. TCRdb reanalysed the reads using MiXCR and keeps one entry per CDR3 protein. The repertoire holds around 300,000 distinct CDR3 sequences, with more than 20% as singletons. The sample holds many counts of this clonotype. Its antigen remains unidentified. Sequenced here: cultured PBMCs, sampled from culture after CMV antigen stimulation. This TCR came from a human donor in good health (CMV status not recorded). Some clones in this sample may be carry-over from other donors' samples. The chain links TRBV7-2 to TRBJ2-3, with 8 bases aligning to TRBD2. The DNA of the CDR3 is TGTGCCAGCAGCCCCCCGGGGACTAGAGGGGGTGGTACGCAGTATTTT. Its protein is CASSPPGTRGGGTQYF.